The following is a TCR beta chain sequence with its context. What it binds is not known. This specimen belongs to a study of regulatory T cells in long-lasting Graves disease. Study-level findings and limits: Lower TCR diversity characterized persistent Graves' patients relative to newly diagnosed patients.

The germline V gene has CDR1 MGHDK and CDR2 SYGVNS. The CDR3 extends over 14 amino acids. V lost 4 bases and J lost 7; bases outside the gene matches: 6. Time point of the sample: newly diagnosed GD, antithyroid drugs for less than 3 months. PBMCs provided the RNA from which the TCR library was made. Those enrolled as patients came out of an endocrinology department in Xi'an, China. Library construction for TCR beta used iRepertoire HTBI primers and Arm-PCR of CDR3 regions. TCRdb re-called the multiplex PCR reads through MiXCR, storing one row per CDR3 protein. Among roughly 500,000 distinct CDR3 sequences, 12% were seen once, and the ten largest hold almost 9%. These data were also reused for a study on T cells in Graves' hyperthyroidism and ophthalmopathy. In that study: Hyperthyroidism had been newly diagnosed in patients aged 18 to 65, and its duration was under 2 months.

The rearrangement links TRBV25-1 to TRBJ1-5, with 8 positions matching TRBD1. The sequence was obtained from a woman in her thirties with Graves disease. The source was peripheral blood mononuclear cells (PBMCs), collected at new diagnosis, from a patient treated with antithyroid drugs. CDR3 amino acids: CASSAGQGKQPQHF. The DNA of the CDR3 is TGTGCCAGCAGTGCCGGACAGGGAAAACAGCCCCAGCATTTT. The full variable domain, in which reference TRBV25-1 and TRBJ1-5 provide the parts outside the CDR3, is EADIYQTPRYLVIGTGKKITLECSQTMGHDKMYWYQQDPGMELHLIHYSYGVNSTEKGDLSSESTVSRIRTEHFPLTLESARPSHTSQYLCASSAGQGKQPQHFGDGTRLSIL.